The sequence of this T cell receptor (beta chain) was determined in a study of graft-versus-host responses after intestinal transplantation. Study in general: Grafts were multivisceral, liver-intestinal, or isolated intestinal. For 3 to 4 years after anti-thymocyte globulin induction, all recipients took tacrolimus and steroids.

The data were produced by immunoSEQ multiplex PCR, yet TCRdb's version contains in-frame clones alone and is incomplete. In the table there are more than 45,000 clones, under 95% of which are singletons. The CDR3 contains 15 residues. Germline V lookup: CDR1 MDHEN, CDR2 SYDVKM. V lost 5 bases to trimming and J lost 0 bases, with 11 bases between them. The rearrangement links TRBV28 to TRBJ2-1, with D uncertain. The source material was PBMCs, sampled less than 130 days after intestinal transplantation. This TCR came from a human patient who received an intestinal transplant, so some T cells may come from the graft donor. The DNA for the CDR3 is TGTGCCAGCAGTGGCCATACCCGCTCCTACAATGAGCAGTTCTTC. This encodes CASSGHTRSYNEQFF. The whole variable domain, filled in from reference TRBV28 and TRBJ2-1, reads DVKVTQSSRYLVKRTGEKVFLECVQDMDHENMFWYRQDPGLGLRLIYFSYDVKMKEKGDIPEGYSVSREKKERFSLILESASTNQTSMYLCASSGHTRSYNEQFFGPGTRLTVL.